This T cell receptor (beta chain) stems from a study of control samples from healthy donors and cancer patients. Germline lookup yields CDR1 SGHRS and CDR2 YFSETQ. The length of the CDR3 is 16 residues. J gave up 0 bases and V 3 bases, and 6 bases lay outside the gene matches. Some clones are missing from TCRdb's copy, which holds only in-frame ones; the method was immunoSEQ multiplex PCR. The repertoire holds about 110,000 clones, 88% seen once, with about 3.9% in the top ten. This sequence originates from a woman aged 60-75 years with lung cancer. Specimen: PBMCs. This chain uses TRBV5-1 with TRBJ1-3; 7 bases map to TRBD1. The CDR3 coding sequence is TGCGCCAGCAGCTCGGATGGACAGGACTCTGGAAACACCATATATTTT. Amino acids: CASSSDGQDSGNTIYF.